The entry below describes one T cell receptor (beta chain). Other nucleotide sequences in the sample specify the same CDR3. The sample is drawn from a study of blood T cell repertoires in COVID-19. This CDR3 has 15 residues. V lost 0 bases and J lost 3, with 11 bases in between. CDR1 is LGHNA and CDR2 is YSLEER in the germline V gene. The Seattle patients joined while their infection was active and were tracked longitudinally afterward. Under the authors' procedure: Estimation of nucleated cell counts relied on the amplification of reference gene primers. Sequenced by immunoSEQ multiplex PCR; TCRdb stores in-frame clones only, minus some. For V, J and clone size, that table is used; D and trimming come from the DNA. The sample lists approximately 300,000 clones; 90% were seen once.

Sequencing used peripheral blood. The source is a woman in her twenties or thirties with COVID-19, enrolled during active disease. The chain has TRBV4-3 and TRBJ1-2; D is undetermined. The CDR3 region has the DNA TGCGCCAGCAGCCAAGAGGCGGGGTACGACTATGGCTACACCTTC. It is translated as CASSQEAGYDYGYTF.